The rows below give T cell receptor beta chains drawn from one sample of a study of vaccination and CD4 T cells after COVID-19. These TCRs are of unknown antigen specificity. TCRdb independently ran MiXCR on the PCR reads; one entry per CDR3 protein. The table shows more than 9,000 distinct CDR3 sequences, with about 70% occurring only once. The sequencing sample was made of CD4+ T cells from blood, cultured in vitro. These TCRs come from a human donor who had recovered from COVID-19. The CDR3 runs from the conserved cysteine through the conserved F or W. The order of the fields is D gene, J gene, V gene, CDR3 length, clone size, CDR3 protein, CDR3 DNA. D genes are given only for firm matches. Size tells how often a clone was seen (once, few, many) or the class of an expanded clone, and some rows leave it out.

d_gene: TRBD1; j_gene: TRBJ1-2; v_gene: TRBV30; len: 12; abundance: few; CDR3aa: CAWTGGHYGYTF; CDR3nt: TGTGCCTGGACAGGGGGACACTATGGCTACACCTTC
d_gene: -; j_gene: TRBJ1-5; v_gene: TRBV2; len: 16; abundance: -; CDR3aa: CASSLRRVLGNQPQHF; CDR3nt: TGTGCCAGCAGCCTTAGGCGGGTTTTGGGCAATCAGCCCCAGCATTTT
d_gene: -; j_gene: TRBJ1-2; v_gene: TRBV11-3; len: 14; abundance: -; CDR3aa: CASSLRENGYGYTF; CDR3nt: TGTGCCAGCAGCCTTAGAGAAAATGGCTATGGCTACACCTTC
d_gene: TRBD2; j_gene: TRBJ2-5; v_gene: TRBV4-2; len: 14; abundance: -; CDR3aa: CASSNAGEAETQYF; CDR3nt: TGTGCCAGCAGCAATGCGGGAGAGGCGGAGACCCAGTACTTC
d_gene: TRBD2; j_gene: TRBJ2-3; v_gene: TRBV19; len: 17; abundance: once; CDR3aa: CASTPVLSRGSTDTQYF; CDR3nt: TGTGCCAGTACCCCCGTCCTGTCGCGGGGGAGCACAGATACGCAGTATTTT
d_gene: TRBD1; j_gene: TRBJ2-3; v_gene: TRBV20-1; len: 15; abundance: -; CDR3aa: CSASQPRGSTDTQYF; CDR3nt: TGCAGCGCTAGTCAACCCAGGGGGAGCACAGATACGCAGTATTTT
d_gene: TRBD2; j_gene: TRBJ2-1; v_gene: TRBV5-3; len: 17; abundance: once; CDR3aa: CASSLVGGVTSYNEQFF; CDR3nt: TGTGCCAGCAGCTTGGTTGGGGGGGTGACTTCCTACAATGAGCAGTTCTTC
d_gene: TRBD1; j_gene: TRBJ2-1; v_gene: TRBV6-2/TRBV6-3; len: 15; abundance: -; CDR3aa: CASRDGTGGANEQFF; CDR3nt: TGTGCCAGCAGAGATGGGACAGGGGGCGCGAATGAGCAGTTCTTC
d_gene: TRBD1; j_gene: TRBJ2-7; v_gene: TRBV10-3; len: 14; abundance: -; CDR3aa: CAISPGQVSYEQYF; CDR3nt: TGTGCCATCAGTCCGGGACAGGTCTCCTACGAGCAGTACTTC
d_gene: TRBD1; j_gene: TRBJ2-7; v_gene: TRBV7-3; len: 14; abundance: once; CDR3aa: CASSQGQGFHEQYF; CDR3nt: TGTGCCAGCAGCCAGGGACAGGGGTTCCACGAGCAGTACTTC
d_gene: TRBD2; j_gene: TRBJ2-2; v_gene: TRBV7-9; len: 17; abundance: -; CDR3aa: CASSFRRLAANTGELFF; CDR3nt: TGTGCCAGCAGCTTTAGACGACTAGCGGCGAACACCGGGGAGCTGTTTTTT
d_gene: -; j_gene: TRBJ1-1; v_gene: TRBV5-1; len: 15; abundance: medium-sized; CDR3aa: CASSLALGGNTEAFF; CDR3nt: TGCGCCAGCAGCTTGGCTCTGGGGGGGAACACTGAAGCTTTCTTT
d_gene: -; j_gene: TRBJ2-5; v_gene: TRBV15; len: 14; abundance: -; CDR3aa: CATSKGGMGGTQYF; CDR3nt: TGTGCCACCAGCAAAGGGGGGATGGGAGGGACCCAGTACTTC
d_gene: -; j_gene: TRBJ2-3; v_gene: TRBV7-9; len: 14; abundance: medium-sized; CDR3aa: CASSSLGRTDTQYF; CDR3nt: TGTGCCAGCAGCTCGCTCGGTCGCACAGATACGCAGTATTTT
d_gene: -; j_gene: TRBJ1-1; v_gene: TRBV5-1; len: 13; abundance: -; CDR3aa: CASSYQGGSGAFF; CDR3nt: TGCGCCAGCAGCTATCAGGGAGGGTCGGGAGCTTTCTTT
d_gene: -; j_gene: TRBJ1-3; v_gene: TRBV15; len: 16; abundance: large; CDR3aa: CATSRPGYFSGNTIYF; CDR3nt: TGTGCCACCAGCAGACCCGGGTACTTCTCTGGAAACACCATATATTTT
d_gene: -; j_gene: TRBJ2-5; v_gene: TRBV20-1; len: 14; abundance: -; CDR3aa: CSARQDSLQETQYF; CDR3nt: TGCAGTGCTCGCCAGGACAGCCTCCAAGAGACCCAGTACTTC
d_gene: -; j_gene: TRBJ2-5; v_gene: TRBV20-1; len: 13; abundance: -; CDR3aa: CSARGRPGETQYF; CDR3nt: TGCAGTGCTAGAGGGAGGCCAGGGGAGACCCAGTACTTC
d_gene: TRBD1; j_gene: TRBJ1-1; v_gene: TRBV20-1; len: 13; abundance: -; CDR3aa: CSAPRDRGTEAFF; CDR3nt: TGCAGTGCTCCTCGGGACAGGGGAACTGAAGCTTTCTTT
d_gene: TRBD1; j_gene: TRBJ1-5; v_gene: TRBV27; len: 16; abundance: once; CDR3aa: CASSPSRDRVNQPQHF; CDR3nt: TGTGCCAGCAGTCCCTCCCGGGACAGGGTAAACCAGCCCCAGCATTTT
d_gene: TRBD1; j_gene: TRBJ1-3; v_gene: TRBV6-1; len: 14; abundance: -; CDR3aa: CASRDRGSGNTIYF; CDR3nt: TGTGCCAGTAGAGACAGGGGTTCTGGAAACACCATATATTTT
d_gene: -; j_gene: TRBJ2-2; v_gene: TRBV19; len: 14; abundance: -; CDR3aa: CATRSQGNTGELFF; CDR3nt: TGTGCCACGCGGTCTCAGGGCAACACCGGGGAGCTGTTTTTT
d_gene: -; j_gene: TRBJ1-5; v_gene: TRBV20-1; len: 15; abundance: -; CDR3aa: CSAIPGLMSNQPQHF; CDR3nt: TGCAGTGCCATTCCGGGACTCATGAGCAATCAGCCCCAGCATTTT
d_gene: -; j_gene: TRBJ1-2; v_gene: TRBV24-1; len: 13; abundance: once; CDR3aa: CATRRGEDYGYTF; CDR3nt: TGTGCCACCAGACGGGGGGAAGACTATGGCTACACCTTC
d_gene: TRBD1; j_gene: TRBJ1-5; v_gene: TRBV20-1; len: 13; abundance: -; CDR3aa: CSARRQGTQPQHF; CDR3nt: TGCAGTGCTCGCCGACAGGGGACTCAGCCCCAGCATTTT
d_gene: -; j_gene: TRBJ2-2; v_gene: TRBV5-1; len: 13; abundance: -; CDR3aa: CASSFQGTGELFF; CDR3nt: TGCGCCAGCAGCTTCCAGGGCACCGGGGAGCTGTTTTTT
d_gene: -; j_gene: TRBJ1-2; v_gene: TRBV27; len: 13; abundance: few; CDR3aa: CASSPRTGYGYTF; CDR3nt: TGTGCCAGCAGTCCCCGGACGGGGTATGGCTACACCTTC
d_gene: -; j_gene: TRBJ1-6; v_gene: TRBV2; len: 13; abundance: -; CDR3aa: CASIRELGGPLHF; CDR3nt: TGTGCCAGCATTCGGGAACTCGGAGGTCCCCTCCACTTT
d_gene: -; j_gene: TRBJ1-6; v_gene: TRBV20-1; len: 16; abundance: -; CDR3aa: CSARDRRWGNTSPLHF; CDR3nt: TGCAGTGCTAGAGATCGAAGATGGGGAAATACTTCACCCCTCCACTTT
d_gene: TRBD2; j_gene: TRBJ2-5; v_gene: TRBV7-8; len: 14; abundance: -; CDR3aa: CASSQGTIQETQYF; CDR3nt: TGTGCCAGCAGCCAAGGGACTATACAAGAGACCCAGTACTTC
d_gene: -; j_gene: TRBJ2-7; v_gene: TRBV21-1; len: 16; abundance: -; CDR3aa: CASSKNSTDSSVEQYF; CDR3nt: TGTGCCAGCAGCAAAAACTCCACAGACAGCTCGGTGGAGCAGTACTTC
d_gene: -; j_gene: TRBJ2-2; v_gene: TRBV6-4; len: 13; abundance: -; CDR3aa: CASNRDGAGELFF; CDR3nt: TGTGCCAGCAACCGGGATGGGGCCGGGGAGCTGTTTTTT
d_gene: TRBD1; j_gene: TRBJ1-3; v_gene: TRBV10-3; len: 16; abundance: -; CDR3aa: CAISPGQGVSGNTIYF; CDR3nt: TGTGCCATCAGTCCGGGACAGGGTGTTTCTGGAAACACCATATATTTT
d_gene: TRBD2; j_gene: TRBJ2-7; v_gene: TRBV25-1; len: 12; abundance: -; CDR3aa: CASSEGGLKQYF; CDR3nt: TGTGCCAGCAGTGAGGGGGGACTAAAGCAGTACTTC
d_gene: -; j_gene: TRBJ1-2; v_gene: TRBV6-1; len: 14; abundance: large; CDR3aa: CASSAPGTVYGYTF; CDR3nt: TGTGCCAGCAGTGCCCCCGGGACGGTATATGGCTACACCTTC
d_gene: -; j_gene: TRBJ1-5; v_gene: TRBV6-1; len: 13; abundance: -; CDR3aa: CASSPTGGQPQHF; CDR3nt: TGTGCCAGCAGCCCGACCGGGGGGCAGCCCCAGCATTTT
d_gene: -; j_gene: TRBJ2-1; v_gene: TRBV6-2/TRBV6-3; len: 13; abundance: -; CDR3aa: CASKRDSYNEQFF; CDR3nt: TGTGCCAGCAAGAGGGACTCCTACAATGAGCAGTTCTTC
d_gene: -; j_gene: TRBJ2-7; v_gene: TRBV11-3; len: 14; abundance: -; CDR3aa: CASSFGTSTYEQYF; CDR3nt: TGTGCCAGCAGCTTTGGGACATCAACCTACGAGCAGTACTTC
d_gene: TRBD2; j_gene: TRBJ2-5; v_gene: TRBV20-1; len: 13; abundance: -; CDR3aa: CSAGASGRKTQYF; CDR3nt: TGCAGTGCCGGAGCTAGCGGGAGAAAGACCCAGTACTTC
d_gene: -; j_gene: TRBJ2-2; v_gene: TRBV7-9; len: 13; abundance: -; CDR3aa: CASSSYLAGELFF; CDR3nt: TGTGCCAGCAGCTCCTACCTGGCCGGGGAGCTGTTTTTT
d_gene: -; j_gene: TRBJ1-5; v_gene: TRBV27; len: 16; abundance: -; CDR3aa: CASSLRAEARYLPQHF; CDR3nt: TGTGCCAGCAGTTTGCGGGCGGAGGCGCGTTATCTGCCCCAGCATTTT
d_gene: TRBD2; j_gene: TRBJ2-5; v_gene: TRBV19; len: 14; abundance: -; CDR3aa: CASSRAGGLETQYF; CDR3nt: TGTGCCAGTAGTCGGGCGGGGGGGCTCGAGACCCAGTACTTC
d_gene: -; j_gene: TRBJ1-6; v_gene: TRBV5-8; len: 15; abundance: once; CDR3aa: CASSPSGSPYSPLHF; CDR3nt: TGTGCCAGCAGCCCCTCAGGGAGTCCGTATTCACCCCTCCACTTT
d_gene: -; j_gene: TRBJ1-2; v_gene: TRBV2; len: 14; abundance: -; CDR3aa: CASSEATTNYGYTF; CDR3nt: TGTGCCAGCAGTGAAGCTACAACTAACTATGGCTACACCTTC
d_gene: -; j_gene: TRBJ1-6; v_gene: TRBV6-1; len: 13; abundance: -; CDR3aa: CASNREGNSPLHF; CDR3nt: TGTGCCAGCAACAGGGAAGGTAATTCACCCCTCCACTTT
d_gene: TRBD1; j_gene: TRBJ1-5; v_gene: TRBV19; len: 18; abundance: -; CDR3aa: CASRGTGTVKHSNQPQHF; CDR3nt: TGTGCCAGTAGAGGAACCGGGACAGTTAAGCATAGCAATCAGCCCCAGCATTTT
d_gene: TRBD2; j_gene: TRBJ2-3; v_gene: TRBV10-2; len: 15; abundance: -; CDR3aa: CASSGLAGAKDTQYF; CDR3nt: TGCGCCAGCAGCGGACTAGCGGGAGCGAAAGATACGCAGTATTTT
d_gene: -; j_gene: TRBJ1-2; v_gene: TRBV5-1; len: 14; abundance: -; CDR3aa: CASSLEAGSGGYTF; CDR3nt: TGCGCCAGCAGCTTGGAGGCGGGGTCTGGTGGCTACACCTTC
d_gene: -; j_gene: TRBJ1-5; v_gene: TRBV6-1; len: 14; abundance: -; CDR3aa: CASKPGLSNQPQHF; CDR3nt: TGTGCCAGCAAGCCGGGACTGAGCAATCAGCCCCAGCATTTT
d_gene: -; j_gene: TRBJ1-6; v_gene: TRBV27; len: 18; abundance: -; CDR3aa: CASSFTPAGSSYNSPLHF; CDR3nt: TGTGCCAGCAGTTTCACGCCCGCAGGGAGCTCCTATAATTCACCCCTCCACTTT
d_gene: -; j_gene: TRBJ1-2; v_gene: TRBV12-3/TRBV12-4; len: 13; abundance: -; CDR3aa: CASKVHPNYGYTF; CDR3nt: TGTGCCAGCAAAGTACATCCTAACTATGGCTACACCTTC
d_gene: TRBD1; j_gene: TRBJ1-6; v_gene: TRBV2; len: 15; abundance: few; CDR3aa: CATRGDRGRQSPLHF; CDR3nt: TGTGCCACTCGAGGGGACAGGGGGCGACAGTCACCCCTCCACTTT
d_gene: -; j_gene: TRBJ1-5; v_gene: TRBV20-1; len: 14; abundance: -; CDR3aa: CSARRLQSNQPQHF; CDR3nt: TGCAGTGCTAGACGGCTCCAAAGCAATCAGCCCCAGCATTTT
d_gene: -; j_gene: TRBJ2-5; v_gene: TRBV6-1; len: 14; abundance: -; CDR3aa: CASSEASNSETQYF; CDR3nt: TGTGCCAGCAGTGAAGCCAGCAACTCGGAGACCCAGTACTTC
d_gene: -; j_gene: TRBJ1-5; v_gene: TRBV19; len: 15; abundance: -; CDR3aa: CASSITPRVRQPQHF; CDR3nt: TGTGCCAGTAGTATTACACCCAGGGTGCGTCAGCCCCAGCATTTT